This is a list of T cell receptor beta chains from one sample in a study of T cell responses to AZD1222 COVID-19 vaccine. Some clones are missing from TCRdb's copy, which holds only in-frame ones; the method was immunoSEQ multiplex PCR. The sample lists tens of thousands of clones, roughly 86% occurring once. This specimen was peripheral blood, taken 28 days after the second AZD1222 dose. These receptors were taken from an adult who received the AZD1222 COVID-19 vaccine. CDR3s include the opening cysteine and the closing phenylalanine or tryptophan. D genes are given only for firm matches. Expanded clones get a size class; other rows say once, few or many, or leave the size out.

v_call,j_call,d_call,clone_size,cdr3_nt,cdr3_aa
TRBV27,TRBJ2-1,-,-,TGTGCCAGCAGTCCTCCCAGCGCGGGTCCATACAATGAGCAGTTCTTC,CASSPPSAGPYNEQFF
TRBV18,TRBJ2-4,TRBD2,once,TGTGCCAGCTCACCTGGGACTAGCGGGAGGGCCGGGCGAGTCAAAAACATTCAGTACTTC,CASSPGTSGRAGRVKNIQYF
TRBV25-1,TRBJ1-2,-,-,TGTGCCAGCAGTCCCGGATATGGCTACACCTTC,CASSPGYGYTF
TRBV7-2,TRBJ2-3,TRBD2,-,TGTGCCAGCAGTTTGCGCGGGAGGGGAACTAGCACAGATACGCAGTATTTT,CASSLRGRGTSTDTQYF
TRBV28,TRBJ2-7,TRBD2,-,TGTGCCAGCAGTCCTAGCGGGAGCTCCTACGAGCAGTACTTC,CASSPSGSSYEQYF
TRBV20-1,TRBJ1-1,-,-,TGCAGTGCTTACAGGGATCTGGGAGCTTTCTTT,CSAYRDLGAFF
TRBV27,TRBJ2-6,-,-,TGTGCCAGCAGTTTTTCCCGGGCCCACTCTGGGGCCAACGTCCTGACTTTC,CASSFSRAHSGANVLTF
TRBV18,TRBJ2-2,-,-,TGTGCCAGCTCACCACCGACGACGGGCCCGAACACCGGGGAGCTGTTTTTT,CASSPPTTGPNTGELFF
TRBV4-1,TRBJ1-2,-,-,TGCGCCAGCAGCCCCCCAGCAGTCAACCTTTCCAGGGGCAACTATGGCTACACCTTC,CASSPPAVNLSRGNYGYTF
TRBV4-3,TRBJ2-6,-,-,TGCGCCAGCAGCACCCTACCAGGCTCTGGGGCCAACGTCCTGACTTTC,CASSTLPGSGANVLTF
TRBV6-6,TRBJ2-3,-,-,TGTGCCAGCAGTTCCCCCTCTGCGGCAAGCACAGATACGCAGTATTTT,CASSSPSAASTDTQYF
TRBV18,TRBJ1-1,TRBD1,-,TGTGCCAGCTCACCACCCCTTGGAGGGGGCTTACTTCAGATCGACACTAAAGCTTTCTTT,CASSPPLGGGLLQIDTKAFF
TRBV9,TRBJ1-5,-,few,TGTGCCAGCAGCGTAGGAGCCACAGGGTATCAGCCCCAGCATTTT,CASSVGATGYQPQHF
TRBV7-9,TRBJ2-1,-,-,TGTGCCAGCAGCTTCCCCCTCTACAATGAGCAGTTCTTC,CASSFPLYNEQFF
TRBV2,TRBJ2-3,TRBD1,-,TGTGCCAGCACCAGACAGGGGGCGTCAGATACGCAGTATTTT,CASTRQGASDTQYF
TRBV4-3,TRBJ2-7,-,-,TGCGCCAGCAGCCAAGCGGGCGGCTCCTACGAGCAGTACTTC,CASSQAGGSYEQYF